This entry is about one T cell receptor beta chain. The data were obtained in a study of blood T cell repertoires in COVID-19. The trim removed 3 bases at V and 0 bases at J, leaving 11 bases unmatched. The germline V gene encodes CDR1 SGHRS and CDR2 YFSETQ. The CDR3 has 18 amino acids. In the study's own analysis: Amplification of reference gene primers provided the estimated nucleated cell counts. TCRdb's table, derived via immunoSEQ multiplex PCR, lists solely in-frame clones and lacks some. From that table come the V and J calls and clone size; the DNA was used to work out D and trimming. Of roughly 45,000 clones listed, 86% are singletons.

The TCR was taken from a man in his sixties with active COVID-19. V and J are TRBV5-1 and TRBJ1-4, with 7 bases identical to TRBD1. The sequencing input was peripheral blood. The CDR3 nucleotides are TGCGCCAGCAGCTGGAGGGACAGAGGATTTGCAACTAATGAAAAACTGTTTTTT. As protein: CASSWRDRGFATNEKLFF.